Below are 2 T cell receptor beta chains sequenced from a single sample in a study of cytotoxic CD8 clonotypes in ibrutinib-treated CLL. This table comes from immunoSEQ multiplex PCR, and its TCRdb copy is limited to in-frame clones, with some not included. Among about 140,000 clones listed, approximately 80% were seen once. Sequences were derived from PBMCs, sampled after 12 months of ibrutinib treatment. The receptors originated from a human donor with chronic lymphocytic leukemia.

The rearrangement uses TRBV4-3 and TRBJ2-6, with D perhaps matching TRBD1 (5 bases). The germline V gene encodes CDR1 LGHNA and CDR2 YSLEER. Trimming shortened V by 0 bases and J by 0 bases, and 12 bases separated the two germline ends. The CDR3 has 18 residues. CDR3 bases: TGCGCCAGCAGCCAAGAAAGGTTAGGGGTCTCTGGGGCCAACGTCCTGACTTTC. It encodes CASSQERLGVSGANVLTF.

The CDR3 region has the DNA TGTGCCAGCAGTTCACGGTCTTTGGGGACGCCTTACAATGAGCAGTTCTTC. It translates to CASSSRSLGTPYNEQFF. This chain uses TRBV27 with TRBJ2-1; D tentatively fits TRBD1 or TRBD2 (5 bases each). There are 17 residues in the CDR3. From germline, CDR1 is MNHEY and CDR2 SMNVEV (reference sequence). Trimming left V 4 bases short and J 4 bases short, with 20 bases between.